This T cell receptor (beta chain) was obtained from a study of regulatory T cells in long-lasting Graves disease (dated by TCRdb to about 2021). At the level of the whole study: Persistent Graves' disease was defined as persistently positive TSH receptor autoantibodies together with antithyroid drug treatment for over 5 years. Persistent Graves' disease patients were compared with newly diagnosed Graves' disease patients by peripheral blood TCR sequencing and RNA sequencing. The study took place in China and was registered as a clinical trial. A total of about 33 samples underwent TCR sequencing: around 13 from persistent and some 20 from newly diagnosed Graves' disease patients. Persistent Graves' disease patients in the clinical cohort had taken antithyroid drugs for 9 to 11 years on average. Study-wide conclusions, independent of this receptor: Sequencing and analysis were limited to the TCR beta chain. The study examined only peripheral blood because the primary lesion, thyroid tissue, could not be accessed. The authors noted that the small sample size was a limitation that may lower accuracy. Compared with newly diagnosed patients, patients with persistent Graves' disease had lower TCR Shannon entropy and fewer highly expanded clones, which suggests clonal expansion. Persistent patients shared more public clonotypes among themselves (around 3,000) than newly diagnosed patients did (about 970).

Library prep was done by multiplex PCR. The sample was run on an Illumina HiSeq 4000. TCR beta libraries were built with iRepertoire HTBI primers and Arm-PCR amplification of CDR3 regions. Before sequencing, the PCR products went through gel purification. Under the source paper's analysis protocol: A total of 62 TRBV and some 15 TRBJ segments were identified across samples and were used for gene usage analysis of CDR3 amino acid clonotypes. COPE and FqMerger were used to merge the filtered high-quality paired reads into contigs. BLAST was used to align contigs to the IMGT TRBV, TRBD and TRBJ reference genes, and CDR3 was defined following IMGT. Any clonotype with a frequency above 0.1% was counted as a highly expanded clone. Shannon entropy was used to measure repertoire diversity, and the Gini coefficient was used to measure V-J evenness. A clonotype was considered public if more than one individual shared it. TCRdb redid the processing of the public reads, applying fastp at Q25 and MiXCR, and retained in-frame beta chains. When rows share a CDR3 protein, they turn into one entry using the most common DNA and genes. These V and J calls derive from TCRdb rather than the authors' analysis. In this sample the table shows around 300,000 distinct CDR3 sequences, around 23% of which occur a single time. Of the sample, around 50% is held by the ten largest clones.

Read against the paper, the sample's time point label means: persistent/refractory GD, antithyroid drugs over 5 years with positive TRAb. RNA was extracted from PBMCs in TRIzol for both TCR sequencing and RNA sequencing. The diagnosis of Graves' disease was made according to American Thyroid Association guidelines. Patients for the study were recruited at an endocrinology department in Xi'an, China. From each patient, approximately 9.9 milliliters of peripheral blood was collected into an EDTA anticoagulant tube. PBMCs were isolated by Ficoll Paque Plus density gradient separation without further T cell sorting. RNA quality was checked with an Agilent 2100 Bioanalyzer and agarose gel, and concentration with a NanoDrop 2000. With regard to this clonotype: What this receptor recognizes is not known. No base qualities exist here, and no much larger clone lies one base off it.

The source was peripheral blood mononuclear cells (PBMCs), collected when the disease was refractory, from a patient treated with antithyroid drugs. The sequence derives from a female donor with Graves disease.

Here the CDR3 is given as CASSRGRLETQYF. The DNA sequence is as follows: TGTGCCAGCAGCCGGGGCAGACTAGAGACCCAGTACTTC. The receptor chain draws on TRBV6-1 and TRBJ2-5; the D segment may tentatively be TRBD1 or TRBD2, each giving 5 matched bases. The CDR3 covers 13 residues, taking in both the cysteine and the phenylalanine. Just the 39-base CDR3 DNA is kept, in frame starting at base 1. V and J lose 6 bases and 4 bases, and a span of 12 bases separates them. According to the germline V gene, CDR1 reads MNHNS and CDR2 reads SASEGT.